This T cell receptor beta chain stems from a study of blood T cell repertoires in COVID-19. Study as a whole: The United States, Italy and Spain provided the acute and convalescent COVID-19 samples. PBMCs, B-cell-depleted T cells, or T cells provided the cDNA or gDNA that made up the material.

As handled by the study authors: It was from reference gene primer amplification that nucleated cell counts were estimated. Produced via immunoSEQ multiplex PCR; TCRdb's table is partial and in-frame only. V, J and clone size were drawn from that table, and D and trimming were deduced from the DNA. The table has around 130,000 clones, about 88% seen once; the top ten hold approximately 18%. From germline, CDR1 is LNHDA and CDR2 SQIVND (reference sequence). There are 13 residues in the CDR3. Trimming shortened V by 8 bases and J by 7 bases, and 15 bases separated the two germline ends. The sequence was collected from a woman at least 80 years old with acute or convalescent COVID-19. Sequenced material: peripheral blood. V and J are TRBV19 and TRBJ1-5; tentative D call: TRBD1 (5 bases). This chain's CDR3 is CASRTDRGQPQHF. CDR3 DNA: TGTGCCAGTCGGACGGACCGGGGGCAGCCCCAGCATTTT. Using reference TRBV19 and TRBJ1-5 for the parts outside the CDR3, the full variable domain is DGGITQSPKYLFRKEGQNVTLSCEQNLNHDAMYWYRQDPGQGLRLIYYSQIVNDFQKGDIAEGYSVSREKKESFPLTVTSAQKNPTAFYLCASRTDRGQPQHFGDGTRLSIL.